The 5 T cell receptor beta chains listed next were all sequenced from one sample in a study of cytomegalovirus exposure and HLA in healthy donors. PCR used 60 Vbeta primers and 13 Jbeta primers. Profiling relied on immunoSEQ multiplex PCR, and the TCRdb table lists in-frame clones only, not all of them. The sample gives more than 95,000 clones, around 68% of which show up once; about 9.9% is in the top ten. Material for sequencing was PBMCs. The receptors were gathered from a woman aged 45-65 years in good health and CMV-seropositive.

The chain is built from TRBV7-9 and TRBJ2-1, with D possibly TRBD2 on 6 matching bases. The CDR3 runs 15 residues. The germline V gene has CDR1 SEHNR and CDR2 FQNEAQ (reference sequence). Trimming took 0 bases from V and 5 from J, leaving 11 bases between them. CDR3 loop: CASSLAAGPHNEQFF. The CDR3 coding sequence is TGTGCCAGCAGCTTAGCAGCGGGCCCCCACAATGAGCAGTTCTTC.

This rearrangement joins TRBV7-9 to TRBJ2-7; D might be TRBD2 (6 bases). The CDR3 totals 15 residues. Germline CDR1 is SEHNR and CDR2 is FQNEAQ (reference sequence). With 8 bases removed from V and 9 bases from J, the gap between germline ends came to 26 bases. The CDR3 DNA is TGTGCCAGCCGCTATGGGAGCGGGCTTCTACGTGCGCAGTACTTC. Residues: CASRYGSGLLRAQYF.

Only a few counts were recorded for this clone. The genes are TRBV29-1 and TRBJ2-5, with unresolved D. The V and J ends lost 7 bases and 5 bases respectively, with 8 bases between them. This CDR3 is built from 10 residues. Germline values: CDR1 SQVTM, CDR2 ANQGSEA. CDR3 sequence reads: CSGLRETQYF. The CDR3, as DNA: TGCAGCGGCCTCCGGGAGACCCAGTACTTC.

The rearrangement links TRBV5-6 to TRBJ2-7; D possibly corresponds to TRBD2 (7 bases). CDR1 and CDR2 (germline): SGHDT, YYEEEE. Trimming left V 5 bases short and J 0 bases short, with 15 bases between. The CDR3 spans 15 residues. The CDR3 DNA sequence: TGTGCCAGCAGGGCGCAGGGAGGGGGCTCCTACGAGCAGTACTTC. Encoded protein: CASRAQGGGSYEQYF. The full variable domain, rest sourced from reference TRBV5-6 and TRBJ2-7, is DAGVTQSPTHLIKTRGQQVTLRCSPKSGHDTVSWYQQALGQGPQFIFQYYEEEERQRGNFPDRFSGHQFPNYSSELNVNALLLGDSALYLCASRAQGGGSYEQYFGPGTRLTVT.

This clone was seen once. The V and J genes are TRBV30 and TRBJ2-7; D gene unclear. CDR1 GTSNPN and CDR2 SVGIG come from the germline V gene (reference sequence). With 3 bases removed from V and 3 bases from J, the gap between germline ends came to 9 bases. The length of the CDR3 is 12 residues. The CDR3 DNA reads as TGTGCCTGGAGCTTTGCAGGCTACGAGCAGTACTTC. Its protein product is CAWSFAGYEQYF.